One and the same sample provided the 29 T cell receptor beta chains below, sequenced in a study of blood T cell repertoires in COVID-19. Clones were sequenced by immunoSEQ multiplex PCR, and TCRdb holds only the in-frame ones, with some missing. Of some 240,000 clones listed, about 90% are singletons. Sequenced material: peripheral blood. Receptor source: an older woman with COVID-19, enrolled during active disease.

The chain links TRBV7-3 to TRBJ1-1, with D perhaps TRBD1 (5 bases). CDR1 is SGHTA, CDR2 FQGTGA, per germline. V lost 1 base and J 6 bases, leaving 9 bases between the germline ends. This CDR3 has 13 amino acids. CDR3 protein: CASSLSSGAEAFF. CDR3 coding DNA: TGTGCCAGCAGCTTAAGCTCGGGGGCTGAAGCTTTCTTT.

The chain uses TRBV5-1 and TRBJ1-4; tentatively, D is TRBD1 (5 bases). The V gene lost 6 bases and the J gene lost 7 bases, with 10 bases spanning the gap. The CDR3 is made up of 12 amino acids. The germline gives CDR1 SGHRS, CDR2 YFSETQ. The CDR3 DNA is TGCGCCAGCACTGGGGCCGGTGAAAAACTGTTTTTT. Translated: CASTGAGEKLFF.

This clone appeared a single time. The chain recombines TRBV29-1 with TRBJ2-7, with D perhaps TRBD2 (5 bases). Deletions cut 6 bases from V and 3 bases from J, with 15 bases between. The CDR3 runs to 13 residues. Germline lookup yields CDR1 SQVTM and CDR2 ANQGSEA. CDR3 sequence (DNA): TGCAGCGTCGGCAAGGACTCAAACTACGAGCAGTACTTC. This codes for CSVGKDSNYEQYF.

This sequence joins TRBV19 and TRBJ1-4; 8 nucleotides match TRBD1. The J segment lost 5 bases and the V segment lost 5 bases, leaving 4 bases of the junction unmatched. CDR1 and CDR2 (germline): LNHDA, SQIVND (reference sequence). The CDR3 sequence is 14 residues long. CDR3 amino acids: CASSSRQGNEKLFF. The CDR3 DNA reads as TGTGCCAGTAGTTCGAGACAGGGGAATGAAAAACTGTTTTTT.

CDR3 DNA: TGTGCCTCTCCGGGACAGGGGAACACCGGGGAGCTGTTTTTT. This translates into CASPGQGNTGELFF. V gene TRBV30 combines with J gene TRBJ2-2; 9 nucleotides line up with TRBD1. Germline CDR1 reads GTSNPN; CDR2 reads SVGIG (reference sequence). With 7 bases clipped from V and 1 base from J, the junction kept 4 bases outside the gene matches. The CDR3 runs to 14 residues.

The chain is built from TRBV10-3 and TRBJ1-6; 9 bases map to TRBD1. Unmatched junction bases numbered 20, after V lost 4 bases and J lost 10 bases. The CDR3 has 19 residues. From germline, CDR1 is ENHRY and CDR2 SYGVKD. Here the CDR3 reads CAISASGTGTRRSNSPLHF. The CDR3 coding sequence is TGTGCCATCAGTGCGTCCGGGACAGGGACCAGGCGATCCAACTCACCCCTCCACTTT.

The V call is TRBV3-1 (or the pseudogene TRBV3-2), the J call TRBJ1-5; D is undetermined. Germline values: CDR1 LGHDT, CDR2 YNNKEL (reference sequence). The CDR3 extends over 17 amino acids. V was pared by 5 bases and J by 0 bases, with 17 bases between. CDR3 nucleotides: TGTGCCAGCAGCGACACTGTTGAAGATTATAGCAATCAGCCCCAGCATTTT. This translates into CASSDTVEDYSNQPQHF.

The rearrangement links TRBV7-2 to TRBJ1-4; the D gene is possibly TRBD1 (5 bases). This CDR3 is built from 15 residues. With 2 bases removed from V and 5 bases from J, the gap between germline ends came to 12 bases. Germline-derived CDR1 and CDR2 are SGHTA and FQGNSA. The CDR3 nucleotides are TGTGCCAGCAGCTTATTGCCAGGGCCCAATGAAAAACTGTTTTTT. This gives the protein CASSLLPGPNEKLFF.

V usage is TRBV6-2 or TRBV6-3 and J usage is TRBJ1-6; 7 bases line up with TRBD1. Germline CDR1 and CDR2: MNHEY and SVGEGT. The CDR3 extends over 15 amino acids. Losses at the gene ends were 4 bases for V and 7 bases for J; bases not matched to a gene: 7. The CDR3 nucleotides read TGTGCCAGCAGTTCCATGGACAGGTCCAATTCACCCCTCCACTTT. It specifies CASSSMDRSNSPLHF.

The genes are TRBV4-2 and TRBJ1-5, with no clear D. This CDR3 region has 15 residues. The V end lost 2 bases, the J end lost 6 bases, and 14 bases lay between the germline ends. The germline V gene encodes CDR1 LGHNA and CDR2 YNFKEQ. CDR3 residues: CASSQLLQTGQPQHF. CDR3 nucleotides: TGTGCCAGCAGCCAACTTCTCCAGACGGGTCAGCCCCAGCATTTT.

The chain combines TRBV7-9 with TRBJ1-2, with 8 bases lining up with TRBD1. With 4 bases clipped from V and 8 bases from J, the junction kept 9 bases outside the gene matches. Per the germline V gene, CDR1 is SEHNR and CDR2 is FQNEAQ (reference sequence). This CDR3 is 14 amino acids long. The CDR3 region has the DNA TGTGCCAGCAGCTCCTTCGACAGGGGCGGCGGCTACACCTTC. The encoded protein is CASSSFDRGGGYTF.

The chain recombines TRBV5-1 with TRBJ2-5, with unresolved D. Germline CDR1 SGHRS, CDR2 YFSETQ. V lost 2 bases, J lost 4 bases, and 6 bases lay in between. The CDR3 runs 12 residues. The CDR3 DNA reads TGCGCCAGCAGCTTAACGGGAGAGACCCAGTACTTC. It codes for CASSLTGETQYF.

The chain recombines TRBV5-1 with TRBJ2-7; tentative D call: TRBD2 (6 bases). Trimming left V 4 bases short and J 0 bases short, with 14 bases between. This CDR3 contains 15 residues. Germline assignment: CDR1 SGHRS and CDR2 YFSETQ. CDR3 in DNA: TGCGCCAGCAGCCCTGGGGGGACCCTCTCCTACGAGCAGTACTTC. This encodes CASSPGGTLSYEQYF.

The chain couples TRBV19 to TRBJ1-1; D call uncertain. This CDR3 region has 16 residues. The V end lost 2 bases, the J end lost 1 base, and 14 bases lay between the germline ends. Germline loops: CDR1 LNHDA, CDR2 SQIVND (reference sequence). The CDR3, as DNA: TGTGCCAGTAGTATATTCAGGAGGCAAGGGAACACTGAAGCTTTCTTT. Its protein product is CASSIFRRQGNTEAFF.

With respect to this clone: The sample carries other DNA sequences with the same CDR3. The chain employs TRBV18 and TRBJ2-7; 7 nucleotides align to TRBD1. Germline-derived CDR1 and CDR2 are KGHSH and LQKENI. This CDR3 region has 14 residues. V lost 3 bases and J lost 2; bases outside the gene matches: 4. The CDR3 coding sequence is TGTGCCAGCTCACCTAGGACAGGCACCTACGAGCAGTACTTC. It translates to CASSPRTGTYEQYF.

The DNA of the CDR3 is TGTGCCAGCAGCCACGGACAGGGACGTTCCTACGAGCAGTACTTC. Amino acids: CASSHGQGRSYEQYF. The V and J genes are TRBV5-5 and TRBJ2-7; 8 bases fit TRBD1. With V trimmed by 4 bases and J by 1 base, 7 bases remained unmatched. Germline CDR1 SGHKS, CDR2 YYEKEE (reference sequence). The CDR3 is 15 residues long.

The rearrangement joins TRBV6-5 to TRBJ1-5; maybe TRBD1 (6 bases). Germline V gives CDR1 MNHEY, CDR2 SVGAGI. The V and J ends lost 2 bases and 2 bases respectively, with 7 bases between them. CDR3 length: 14 amino acids. The CDR3 reads CASSYGGGNQPQHF. CDR3 in DNA: TGTGCCAGCAGTTACGGGGGCGGCAATCAGCCCCAGCATTTT.

The chain uses TRBV7-2 and TRBJ2-1, with D possibly TRBD2 on 5 matching bases. The germline V gene encodes CDR1 SGHTA and CDR2 FQGNSA. There are 16 residues in the CDR3. V was cut by 5 bases and J by 1 base, with 15 bases left in between. The CDR3, as DNA: TGTGCCAGCAGCGGTTTAGCGCATCTTTCCTACAATGAGCAGTTCTTC. Translated: CASSGLAHLSYNEQFF.

V gene TRBV7-6 combines with J gene TRBJ1-1; 9 bases agree with TRBD1. The junction had 7 bases not matched to a gene; V was cut back by 5 bases and J by 0 bases. The germline V gene encodes CDR1 SGHVS and CDR2 FNYEAQ. The length of the CDR3 is 16 residues. CDR3 bases: TGTGCCAGCAGCCCCACAGGGGGCTCGGTGAACACTGAAGCTTTCTTT. This codes for CASSPTGGSVNTEAFF.

This chain links TRBV7-3 with TRBJ1-2; 10 bases fit TRBD1. V shed 5 bases, J shed 7 bases, and the junction held 10 bases outside the gene matches. CDR1 is SGHTA and CDR2 is FQGTGA in the germline V gene. This CDR3 region has 15 residues. This CDR3 reads CASSKTRDRGGGYTF. The CDR3 nucleotides are TGTGCCAGCAGCAAAACCCGGGACAGGGGAGGTGGCTACACCTTC. The full variable domain, rest sourced from reference TRBV7-3 and TRBJ1-2, is GAGVSQTPSNKVTEKGKYVELRCDPISGHTALYWYRQSLGQGPEFLIYFQGTGAADDSGLPNDRFFAVRPEGSVSTLKIQRTERGDSAVYLCASSKTRDRGGGYTFGSGTRLTVV.

The rearrangement links TRBV6-4 to TRBJ1-1, with D tentatively TRBD1 (6 bases). The CDR3 runs 14 residues. The germline V gene encodes CDR1 MRHNA and CDR2 SNTAGT. The ends were cut back, 4 bases at V and 4 bases at J, with 13 bases in the middle. The CDR3 DNA is TGTGCCAGCAGTGCCGGGGGGCTGACCACTGAAGCTTTCTTT. This codes for CASSAGGLTTEAFF.

The chain combines TRBV11-1 with TRBJ2-4, with 12 positions matching TRBD1. The germline gives CDR1 SGHAT, CDR2 FQDESV (reference sequence). The J segment lost 15 bases and the V segment lost 1 base, leaving 10 bases of the junction unmatched. CDR3 length: 15 residues. The CDR3 bases are TGTGCCAGCAGCTTAGAAGGGTTTTGGGACAGGGGGCTGTACTTC. Translation: CASSLEGFWDRGLYF. The full variable domain, in which reference TRBV11-1 and TRBJ2-4 provide the parts outside the CDR3, is EAEVAQSPRYKITEKSQAVAFWCDPISGHATLYWYRQILGQGPELLVQFQDESVVDDSQLPKDRFSAERLKGVDSTLKIQPAELGDSAMYLCASSLEGFWDRGLYFGAGTRLSVL.

This chain uses TRBV12-3 or TRBV12-4 with TRBJ1-2; D gene unclear. Between the trimmed V and J ends, which lost 6 bases and 0 bases, there was a span of 8 bases. The CDR3 is made up of 13 amino acids. The CDR3 nucleotides read TGTGCCAGCAGCCTCCCCGCTAACTATGGCTACACCTTC. Residues: CASSLPANYGYTF.

This sequence joins TRBV5-1 and TRBJ1-1; D ambiguous. Germline assignment: CDR1 SGHRS and CDR2 YFSETQ. CDR3 size: 16 residues. Trimming cost V 2 bases and J 5 bases, with 19 bases left between them. The CDR3 loop reads CASSLRVSQPGTEAFF. The CDR3, as DNA: TGCGCCAGCAGCTTAAGGGTTTCCCAACCGGGAACTGAAGCTTTCTTT.

The chain links TRBV25-1 to TRBJ1-2; no definite D call. The CDR3 spans 12 residues. CDR1 MGHDK and CDR2 SYGVNS come from the germline V gene. Trimming pared 4 bases from V and 8 bases from J, leaving 11 bases between. As DNA, the CDR3 is TGTGCCAGCAGTGGATCGGTCTGGGGCTACACCTTC. It is translated as CASSGSVWGYTF.

The chain is built from TRBV10-2 and TRBJ1-5, with a weak D call TRBD1 (5 bases). This CDR3 is built from 16 residues. The germline CDR1 and CDR2 sequences are WSHSY and SAAADI. V lost 0 bases, J lost 2 bases, and 11 bases lay in between. The CDR3 DNA is TGCGCCAGCAGTGAGTCACGGACAAAGGGCAATCAGCCCCAGCATTTT. It yields the protein CASSESRTKGNQPQHF.

V and J are TRBV19 and TRBJ2-7; D perhaps matches TRBD2 (5 bases). This CDR3 contains 14 residues. V was trimmed by 5 bases and J by 1 base, leaving 12 bases between them. Per the germline V gene, CDR1 is LNHDA and CDR2 is SQIVND (reference sequence). The CDR3 coding sequence is TGTGCCAGTAGTGGGGTTGAGGGATCCTACGAGCAGTACTTC. Encoded protein: CASSGVEGSYEQYF.

About this clone itself: This sample includes further DNA sequences coding for the same CDR3. This chain links TRBV6-2 or TRBV6-3 with TRBJ1-5; tentative D call: TRBD1 (6 bases). Germline-derived CDR1 and CDR2 are MNHEY and SVGEGT. The CDR3 runs 14 residues. Between the trimmed V and J ends, which lost 2 bases and 4 bases, there was a span of 9 bases. CDR3 region: CASSYGQSNQPQHF. CDR3 bases: TGTGCCAGCAGTTACGGACAGTCGAATCAGCCCCAGCATTTT.

The chain has TRBV19 and TRBJ1-1; D unclear. Trimming took 10 bases from V and 5 from J, leaving 20 bases between them. This CDR3 is built from 14 residues. Germline V gives CDR1 LNHDA, CDR2 SQIVND (reference sequence). The CDR3 region is CATQTGPEGTEAFF. The CDR3 DNA is TGTGCCACCCAGACCGGGCCGGAGGGTACTGAAGCTTTCTTT.